The TCR beta chain described here comes from a study of cytomegalovirus exposure and HLA in healthy donors. Findings and limits, study-wide: Researchers reported in a later analysis that a missense DCLRE1C variant was tied to TCR beta V- and J-gene trimming. In a later analysis, HLA-C alleles had the fewest associated TCRs, DRB1 alleles the most. There were several of the most significant clusters that appeared linked to common viral pathogens in a later analysis.

Among the donors, all were healthy bone marrow donors. CDR1 and CDR2 from the germline V gene are SGHAT and FQDESV (reference sequence). The V and J ends lost 5 bases and 4 bases respectively, with 11 bases between them. The CDR3 is made up of 13 amino acids. 13 Jbeta primers and 60 Vbeta primers were used for the PCR. Clones were read by immunoSEQ multiplex PCR, and TCRdb kept only the in-frame ones, dropping some. The sample includes about 160,000 clones, roughly 82% of them seen just once. Regarding this clone: Antigen specificity is unknown.

This clonotype originated in a woman between 50 and 59 years old in good health and CMV-seropositive. The sequenced sample consisted of PBMCs. V gene TRBV11-1 combines with J gene TRBJ1-1; D is uncertain. In DNA form, the CDR3 reads TGTGCCAGCAGCCACGGAGGGAGCACTGAAGCTTTCTTT. Translated, it gives CASSHGGSTEAFF.